This TCR beta chain is from a study of regulatory T cells in long-lasting Graves disease. Study-level points and caveats: Analysis covered peripheral blood alone, not thyroid tissue.

Trimming shortened V by 4 bases and J by 6 bases, and 21 bases separated the two germline ends. This CDR3 comprises 16 residues. Germline CDR1 is LGHDT and CDR2 is YNNKEL (reference sequence). According to the study, TCR beta libraries were built with iRepertoire HTBI primers and CDR3-region Arm-PCR. TCRdb processed the multiplex PCR reads anew with MiXCR; each CDR3 protein has one entry. Of just over 600,000 distinct CDR3 sequences listed, around 17% were seen once; the top ten hold 15% to 20%. This clonotype was detected only a few times. Antigen unknown. Time point defined: newly diagnosed GD, antithyroid drugs for less than 3 months. Researchers made the TCR library from RNA that was extracted from PBMCs. Each patient gave roughly 10 milliliters of EDTA-anticoagulated peripheral blood. The same sample was also used in a study of T cells in Graves' hyperthyroidism and ophthalmopathy. Turning to that study: Patients showing uncontrolled infection, other autoimmune disease, pregnancy or lactation were ineligible. The blood repertoire included most of the expanded thyroid clonotypes above 0.001.

The sample here was peripheral blood mononuclear cells (PBMCs), taken at new diagnosis, from a patient treated with antithyroid drugs. This chain connects TRBV3-1 to TRBJ1-1, with a tentative D call TRBD1 (5 bases). The TCR comes from a woman aged 25-40 years with Graves disease. CDR3: CASSPPLGEGAAEAFF. The CDR3 nucleotides are TGTGCCAGCAGCCCGCCCCTCGGGGAAGGGGCTGCTGAAGCTTTCTTT.